This entry is about one TCR beta chain. The data are from a study of PD-1 blockade in classical Hodgkin lymphoma. Each patient's relapse followed autologous stem cell transplantation, and brentuximab vedotin exposure varied. Method: immunoSEQ multiplex PCR; TCRdb's copy keeps in-frame clones and lacks some. The sample holds about 110,000 clones, 80% to 90% seen once. J gave up 0 bases and V 1 base, and 5 bases lay outside the gene matches. The CDR3 covers 16 residues. CDR1 is SGHAT and CDR2 is FQNNGV in the germline V gene. This clonotype was sampled from a human donor with classical Hodgkin lymphoma. The rearrangement joins TRBV11-2 to TRBJ2-7, with TRBD2 matching over 8 bases. This specimen was peripheral blood mononuclear cells (PBMCs), taken before the second cycle of nivolumab. CDR3 DNA: TGTGCCAGCAGCTTAGTACTAGCGGTTTCCTCCTACGAGCAGTACTTC. It yields the protein CASSLVLAVSSYEQYF.